A selection of T cell receptor beta chains follows, all from one sample in a study of T-cell reconstitution after alpha-beta-depleted transplantation in children. Each CDR3 protein is one row after TCRdb ran MiXCR on the PCR reads. Of about 870,000 distinct CDR3 sequences listed, 16% are singletons. This material consisted of PBMCs, mostly from graft donor cells, taken 360 days after TCRalphabeta/CD19-depleted stem cell transplant. Every receptor here comes from a male patient younger than 18 who had a stem cell transplant for acute lymphoblastic leukemia, so the T cells may come from the graft donor. The CDR3 runs from the conserved cysteine through the conserved F or W. The order of the fields is V gene, clone size, J gene, D gene, CDR3 DNA, CDR3 protein. A D gene is named only where the DNA matches it firmly. Not every row has a clone size; where given, it reads once, few, many or a size class.

>TRBV18|few|TRBJ2-1|TRBD2
TGTGCCAGCTCACCAGAGGGACTAGCGGGATCCGCTCCTCAATACAATGAGCAGTTCTTC
CASSPEGLAGSAPQYNEQFF
>TRBV4-1|few|TRBJ2-2|.
TGCGCCAGCAGCAAGAGGAACGGGGAGCTGTTTTTT
CASSKRNGELFF
>TRBV7-9|.|TRBJ2-7|.
TGTGCCAGCAGCTTTGTCCCTAACTACGAGCAGTACTTC
CASSFVPNYEQYF
>TRBV7-6|few|TRBJ2-5|TRBD2
TGTGCCAGCAGCTTAGTTGCTAGCGGGAGGTCACAAGAGACCCAGTACTTC
CASSLVASGRSQETQYF
>TRBV4-1|.|TRBJ2-3|.
TGCGCCAGCAGCCAAATCAGGTCGAGGGACACAGATACGCAGTATTTT
CASSQIRSRDTDTQYF
>TRBV20-1|few|TRBJ2-1|.
TGCAGTGCCTACGACCCTTCATCGTACAATGAGCAGTTCTTC
CSAYDPSSYNEQFF
>TRBV12-3/TRBV12-4|few|TRBJ2-3|.
TGTGCCAGCAGTCCACAGGGCCGGCGAGCAGATACGCAGTATTTT
CASSPQGRRADTQYF
>TRBV11-1|many|TRBJ2-7|TRBD2
TGTGCCAGCAGCGGTAATCTCGGAGGGACTAGCGGGAGCCAGGTCGGAAACTTC
CASSGNLGGTSGSQVGNF
>TRBV5-1|few|TRBJ1-4|.
TGCGCCAGCAGCTTGGGAGGAGTCGAAAAACTGTTTTTT
CASSLGGVEKLFF
>TRBV12-3/TRBV12-4|many|TRBJ2-7|.
TGTGCCAGCAGTTTCGGGGCGGCTAACGAGCAGTACTTC
CASSFGAANEQYF
>TRBV4-1|few|TRBJ2-7|TRBD2
TGCGCCAGCAGCCTGGGACTAGCGGGAGTATCGAACTCCTACGAGCAGTACTTC
CASSLGLAGVSNSYEQYF
>TRBV29-1|few|TRBJ2-2|.
TGCAGCGTTGAAGATCGGGGGAGGGAGCTGTTTTTT
CSVEDRGRELFF
>TRBV7-9|.|TRBJ2-1|TRBD2
TGTGCCAGGGGACTAGCGGGAGGAAATGAGCAGTTCTTC
CARGLAGGNEQFF
>TRBV5-6|.|TRBJ2-7|.
TGTGCCAGCAGCCTCCGGGGACGGAAAGCAGTGCAGTACTTC
CASSLRGRKAVQYF
>TRBV29-1|few|TRBJ1-3|.
TGCAGCGCTCAGGGCGGCGGCTCTGGAAACACCATATATTTT
CSAQGGGSGNTIYF
>TRBV4-1|.|TRBJ2-7|TRBD2
TGCGCCAGCAGCCATACTAGCGGGAGGACCTCCTACGAGCAGTACTTC
CASSHTSGRTSYEQYF
>TRBV20-1|many|TRBJ2-1|TRBD1
TGCAGTGCTCATAATCCGGGACAGGGGTTCGATGAGCAGTTCTTC
CSAHNPGQGFDEQFF